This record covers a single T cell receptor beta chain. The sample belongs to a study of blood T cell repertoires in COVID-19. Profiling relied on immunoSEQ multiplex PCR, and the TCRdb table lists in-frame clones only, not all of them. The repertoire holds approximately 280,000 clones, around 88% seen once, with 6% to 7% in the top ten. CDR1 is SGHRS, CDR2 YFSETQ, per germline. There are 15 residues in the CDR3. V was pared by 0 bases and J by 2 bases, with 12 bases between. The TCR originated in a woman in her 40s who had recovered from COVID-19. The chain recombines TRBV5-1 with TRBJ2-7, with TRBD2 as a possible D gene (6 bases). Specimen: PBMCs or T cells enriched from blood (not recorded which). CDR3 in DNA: TGCGCCAGCAGCTTGGGGGTAGCGGAGCCCTACGAGCAGTACTTC. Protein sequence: CASSLGVAEPYEQYF.